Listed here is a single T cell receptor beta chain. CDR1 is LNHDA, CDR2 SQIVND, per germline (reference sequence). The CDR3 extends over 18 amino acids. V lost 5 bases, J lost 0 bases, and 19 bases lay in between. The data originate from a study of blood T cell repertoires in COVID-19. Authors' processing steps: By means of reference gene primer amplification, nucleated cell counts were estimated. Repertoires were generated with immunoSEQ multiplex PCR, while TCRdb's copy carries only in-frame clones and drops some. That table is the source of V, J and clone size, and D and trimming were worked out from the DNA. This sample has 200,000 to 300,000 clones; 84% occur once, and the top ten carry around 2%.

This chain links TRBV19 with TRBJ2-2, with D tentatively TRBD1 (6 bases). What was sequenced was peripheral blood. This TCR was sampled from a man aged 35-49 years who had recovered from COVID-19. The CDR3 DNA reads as TGTGCCAGTAGTCCGGGGCCTGGACAGTCTTCGAACACCGGGGAGCTGTTTTTT. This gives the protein CASSPGPGQSSNTGELFF.